This T cell receptor (beta chain) was documented in a study of CD8+ T cells in alopecia areata. Study results and caveats: The study found TCR sharing across patients less clear than in mice, possibly for HLA reasons. Sequence data from scalp samples additionally include resident alphabeta T cells of normal skin.

CDR1 is NSQYPW and CDR2 is LRSPGD in the germline V gene (reference sequence). There are 17 residues in the CDR3. V was cut by 0 bases and J by 1 base, with 15 bases left in between. Sequencing used cDNA as its template, made by extracting RNA and reverse transcribing it. TCRdb's copy holds only in-frame clones and misses some; the assay was immunoSEQ multiplex PCR. The data show roughly 120,000 clones, with none appearing a single time. On this clone: The target antigen is unknown. Gene names follow the mouse nomenclature. The read finishes 4 residues shy of the CDR3 end, and the germline J gene is used to complete it.

This TCR came from a C3H/HeJ mouse with alopecia areata. The strain bears MHC haplotype H2-k. Specimen: lesional skin. The V and J genes are TRBV1 and TRBJ1-1; tentatively, D is TRBD1 (5 bases). The sequenced CDR3 bases are TGCACCTGCAGTGCAGATCGCAGGGAGGATGGGAACACA. Encoded protein: CTCSADRREDGNT. The entire CDR3 sequence reads CTCSADRREDGNTEVFF.